The 9 T cell receptor beta chains below all came from one sample that was sequenced in a study of monozygotic twins with inflammatory bowel disease. TCRdb derives one entry per CDR3 protein from the 5' RACE reads, leaving out DNA. The table lists some 330,000 distinct CDR3 sequences, with over 5% in the top ten. The sequenced sample was blood. The receptors stem from a human donor with ulcerative colitis or Crohn's disease, or a healthy co-twin of an affected twin (not recorded which).

The V gene is TRBV7-2, the J gene TRBJ2-1. Germline assignment: CDR1 SGHTA and CDR2 FQGNSA. The CDR3 loop spans 12 amino acids. The CDR3 sequence is CASSLSAIEQFF.

The chain carries TRBV19 and TRBJ2-7; TCRdb outputs TRBD1, but without DNA this stays unchecked. Germline V gives CDR1 LNHDA, CDR2 SQIVND (reference sequence). The CDR3 is made up of 15 amino acids. This CDR3 reads CASSMGQGGIYEQYF.

V is TRBV27 and J is TRBJ1-2; the TRBD1 assignment by TCRdb is unverifiable without DNA. The CDR3 runs to 14 residues. Germline values: CDR1 MNHEY, CDR2 SMNVEV (reference sequence). CDR3: CASSFGQGLGGYTF.

The V and J genes are TRBV20-1 and TRBJ2-7; TCRdb designates TRBD2, a call that cannot be tested without DNA. Germline loops: CDR1 DFQATT, CDR2 SNEGSKA (reference sequence). The CDR3 totals 14 residues. CDR3: CSARKAGGTYEQYF.

The rearrangement links TRBV20-1 to TRBJ1-4; TCRdb's D call of TRBD1 is untestable without DNA. The CDR3 spans 15 residues. Germline V gives CDR1 DFQATT, CDR2 SNEGSKA (reference sequence). The CDR3 sequence is CSARRTGGGSEKLFF.

The chain has TRBV9 and TRBJ1-1; TCRdb returns TRBD1, unconfirmable since there is no DNA. The CDR3 runs 12 residues. Germline V gene data show CDR1 as SGDLS and CDR2 as YYNGEE. CDR3 in amino acids: CASSGGGVEAFF.

V and J are TRBV20-1 and TRBJ2-4. The germline V gene has CDR1 DFQATT and CDR2 SNEGSKA (reference sequence). This CDR3 is 12 amino acids long. This CDR3 reads CSAPPEVNIQYF.

The rearrangement links TRBV20-1 to TRBJ2-5; with no DNA, the TCRdb D assignment of TRBD1 cannot be verified. The CDR3 covers 16 residues. CDR1 is DFQATT, CDR2 SNEGSKA, per germline (reference sequence). The CDR3 reads CSARGTGQGASKTQYF.

The chain employs TRBV6-5 and TRBJ1-2. The CDR3 runs 15 residues. Germline values: CDR1 MNHEY, CDR2 SVGAGI. CDR3 protein: CASSYSSHGDYGYTF.